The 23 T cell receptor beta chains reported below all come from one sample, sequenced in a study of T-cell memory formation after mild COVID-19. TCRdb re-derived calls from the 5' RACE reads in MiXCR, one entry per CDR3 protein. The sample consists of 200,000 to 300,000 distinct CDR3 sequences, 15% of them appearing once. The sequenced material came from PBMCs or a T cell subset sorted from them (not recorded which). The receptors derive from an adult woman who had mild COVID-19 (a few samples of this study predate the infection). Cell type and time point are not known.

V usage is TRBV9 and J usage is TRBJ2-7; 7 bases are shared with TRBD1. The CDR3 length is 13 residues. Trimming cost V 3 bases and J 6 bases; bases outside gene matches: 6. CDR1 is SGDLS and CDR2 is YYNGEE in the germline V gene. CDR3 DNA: TGTGCCAGCAGCGGACAGGGTAAACGCGAGCAGTACTTC. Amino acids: CASSGQGKREQYF.

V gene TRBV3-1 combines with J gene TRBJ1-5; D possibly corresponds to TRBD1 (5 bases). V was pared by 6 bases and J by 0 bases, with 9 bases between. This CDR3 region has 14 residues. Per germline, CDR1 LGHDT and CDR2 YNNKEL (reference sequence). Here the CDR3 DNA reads TGTGCCAGCAGTCGGGGGATTAGCAATCAGCCCCAGCATTTT. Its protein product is CASSRGISNQPQHF.

CDR3 in amino acids: CATSDGTGAIQPQHF. DNA of the CDR3: TGTGCCACCAGTGATGGGACAGGGGCGATTCAGCCCCAGCATTTT. The gene calls are TRBV24-1 and TRBJ1-5, with 10 bases that match TRBD1. The CDR3 is 15 residues long. Germline V gives CDR1 KGHDR, CDR2 SFDVKD. The junction had 4 bases not matched to a gene; V was cut back by 3 bases and J by 6 bases.

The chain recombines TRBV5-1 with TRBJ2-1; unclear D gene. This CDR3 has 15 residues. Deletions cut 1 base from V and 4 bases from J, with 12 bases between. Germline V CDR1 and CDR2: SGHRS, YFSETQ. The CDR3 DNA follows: TGCGCCAGCAGCTTGATATTGGGGTCTTACAATGAGCAGTTCTTC. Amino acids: CASSLILGSYNEQFF. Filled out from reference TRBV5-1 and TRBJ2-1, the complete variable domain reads KAGVTQTPRYLIKTRGQQVTLSCSPISGHRSVSWYQQTPGQGLQFLFEYFSETQRNKGNFPGRFSGRQFSNSRSEMNVSTLELGDSALYLCASSLILGSYNEQFFGPGTRLTVL.

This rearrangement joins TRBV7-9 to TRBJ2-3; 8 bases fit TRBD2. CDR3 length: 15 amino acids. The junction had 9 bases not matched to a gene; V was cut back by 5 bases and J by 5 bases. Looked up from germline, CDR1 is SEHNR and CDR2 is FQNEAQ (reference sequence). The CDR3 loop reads CASSVSGGLRDTQYF. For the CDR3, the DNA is TGTGCCAGCAGCGTCTCGGGGGGGCTAAGAGATACGCAGTATTTT.

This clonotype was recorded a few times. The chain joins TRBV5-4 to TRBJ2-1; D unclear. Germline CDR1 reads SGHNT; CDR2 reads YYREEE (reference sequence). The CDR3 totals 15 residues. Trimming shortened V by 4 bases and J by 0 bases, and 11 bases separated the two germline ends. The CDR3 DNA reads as TGTGCCAGCAGCCATTCTCAGAGCTCCTACAATGAGCAGTTCTTC. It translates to CASSHSQSSYNEQFF.

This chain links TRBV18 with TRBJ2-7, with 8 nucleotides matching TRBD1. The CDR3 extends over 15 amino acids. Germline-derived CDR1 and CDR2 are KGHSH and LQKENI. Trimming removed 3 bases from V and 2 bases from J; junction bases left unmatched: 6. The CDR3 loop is CASSPIEDRAYEQYF. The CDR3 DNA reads TGTGCCAGCTCACCTATAGAGGACAGGGCCTACGAGCAGTACTTC. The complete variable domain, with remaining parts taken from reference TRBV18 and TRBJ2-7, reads NAGVMQNPRHLVRRRGQEARLRCSPMKGHSHVYWYRQLPEEGLKFMVYLQKENIIDESGMPKERFSAEFPKEGPSILRIQQVVRGDSAAYFCASSPIEDRAYEQYFGPGTRLTVT.

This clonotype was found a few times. CDR3 amino acids: CSVEGTGVDNEQFF. Written as DNA, the CDR3 is TGCAGCGTTGAAGGTACAGGGGTTGACAATGAGCAGTTCTTC. The chain combines TRBV29-1 with TRBJ2-1; TRBD1 matches 7 bases. This CDR3 region has 14 residues. The germline V gene encodes CDR1 SQVTM and CDR2 ANQGSEA. The junction had 5 bases not matched to a gene; V was cut back by 1 base and J by 5 bases.

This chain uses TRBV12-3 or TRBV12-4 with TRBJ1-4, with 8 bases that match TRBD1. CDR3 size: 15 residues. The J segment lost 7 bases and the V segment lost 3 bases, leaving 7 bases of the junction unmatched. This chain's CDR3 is CASSFPGQGREKLFF. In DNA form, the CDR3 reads TGTGCCAGCAGTTTCCCCGGACAGGGTCGTGAAAAACTGTTTTTT.

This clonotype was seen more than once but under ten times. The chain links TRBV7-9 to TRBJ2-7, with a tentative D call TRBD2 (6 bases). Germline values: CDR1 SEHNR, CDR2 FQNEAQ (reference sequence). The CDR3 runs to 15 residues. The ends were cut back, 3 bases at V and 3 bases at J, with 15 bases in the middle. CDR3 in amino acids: CASSLAGPTGYEQYF. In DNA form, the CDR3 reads TGTGCCAGCAGCTTGGCGGGACCTACTGGCTACGAGCAGTACTTC.

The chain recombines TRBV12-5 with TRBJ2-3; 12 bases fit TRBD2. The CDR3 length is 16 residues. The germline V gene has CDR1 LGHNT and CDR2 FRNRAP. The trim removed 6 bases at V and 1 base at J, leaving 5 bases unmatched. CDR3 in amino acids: CASGRGTSGRTDTQYF. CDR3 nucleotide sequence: TGTGCTAGTGGCCGGGGGACTAGCGGGCGCACAGATACGCAGTATTTT.

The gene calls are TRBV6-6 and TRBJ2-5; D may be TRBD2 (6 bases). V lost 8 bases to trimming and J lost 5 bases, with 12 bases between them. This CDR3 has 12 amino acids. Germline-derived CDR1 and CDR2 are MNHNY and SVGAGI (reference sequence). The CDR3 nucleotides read TGTGCCAGCGGCCGGGAGAGGGAGACCCAGTACTTC. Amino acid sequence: CASGRERETQYF.

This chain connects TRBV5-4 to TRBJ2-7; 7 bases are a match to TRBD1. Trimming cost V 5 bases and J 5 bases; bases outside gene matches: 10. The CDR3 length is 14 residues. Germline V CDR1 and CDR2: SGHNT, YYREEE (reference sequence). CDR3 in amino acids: CASRTSGGRNEQYF. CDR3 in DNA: TGTGCCAGCAGAACCTCAGGGGGTCGGAACGAGCAGTACTTC.

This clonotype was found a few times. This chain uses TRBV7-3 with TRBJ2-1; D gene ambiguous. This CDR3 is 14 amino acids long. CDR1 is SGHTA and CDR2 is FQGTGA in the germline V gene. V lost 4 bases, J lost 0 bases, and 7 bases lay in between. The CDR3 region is CASSSDDSYNEQFF. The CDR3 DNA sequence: TGTGCCAGCAGCTCGGACGACTCCTACAATGAGCAGTTCTTC. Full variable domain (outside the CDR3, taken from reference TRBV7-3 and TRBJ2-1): GAGVSQTPSNKVTEKGKYVELRCDPISGHTALYWYRQSLGQGPEFLIYFQGTGAADDSGLPNDRFFAVRPEGSVSTLKIQRTERGDSAVYLCASSSDDSYNEQFFGPGTRLTVL.

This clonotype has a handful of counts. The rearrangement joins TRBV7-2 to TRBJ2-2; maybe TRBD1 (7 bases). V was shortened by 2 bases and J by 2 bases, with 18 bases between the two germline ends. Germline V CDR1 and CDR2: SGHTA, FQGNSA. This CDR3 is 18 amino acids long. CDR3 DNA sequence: TGTGCCAGCAGCTTAAGGTTCGCGGGACAGCTTAACACCGGGGAGCTGTTTTTT. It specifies CASSLRFAGQLNTGELFF.

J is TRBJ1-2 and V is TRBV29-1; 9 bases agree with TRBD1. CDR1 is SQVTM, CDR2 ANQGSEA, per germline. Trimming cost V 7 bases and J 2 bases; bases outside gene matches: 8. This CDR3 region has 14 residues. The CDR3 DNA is TGCAGCGCCGGTCGGACAGGGGTAAACTATGGCTACACCTTC. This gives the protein CSAGRTGVNYGYTF.

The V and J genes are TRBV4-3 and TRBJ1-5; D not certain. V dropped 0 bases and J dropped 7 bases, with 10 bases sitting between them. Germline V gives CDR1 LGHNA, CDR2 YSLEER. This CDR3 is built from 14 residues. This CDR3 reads CASSQEEVAQPQHF. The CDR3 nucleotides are TGCGCCAGCAGCCAAGAAGAGGTGGCGCAGCCCCAGCATTTT.

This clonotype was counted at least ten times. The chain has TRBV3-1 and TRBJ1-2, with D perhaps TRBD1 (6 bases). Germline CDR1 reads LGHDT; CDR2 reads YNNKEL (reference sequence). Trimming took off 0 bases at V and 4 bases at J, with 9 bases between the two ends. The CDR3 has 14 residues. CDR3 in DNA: TGTGCCAGCAGCCAAGAAGACAGGTTCTATGGCTACACCTTC. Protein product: CASSQEDRFYGYTF.

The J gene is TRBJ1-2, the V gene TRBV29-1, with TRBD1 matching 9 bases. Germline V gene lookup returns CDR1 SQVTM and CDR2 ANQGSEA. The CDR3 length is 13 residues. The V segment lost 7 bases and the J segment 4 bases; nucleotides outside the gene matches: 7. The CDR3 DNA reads TGCAGCGGGCTACAGGGGGCGGGCTATGGCTACACCTTC. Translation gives CSGLQGAGYGYTF. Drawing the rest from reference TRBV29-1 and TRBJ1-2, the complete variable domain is SAVISQKPSRDICQRGTSLTIQCQVDSQVTMMFWYRQQPGQSLTLIATANQGSEATYESGFVIDKFPISRPNLTFSTLTVSNMSPEDSSIYLCSGLQGAGYGYTFGSGTRLTVV.

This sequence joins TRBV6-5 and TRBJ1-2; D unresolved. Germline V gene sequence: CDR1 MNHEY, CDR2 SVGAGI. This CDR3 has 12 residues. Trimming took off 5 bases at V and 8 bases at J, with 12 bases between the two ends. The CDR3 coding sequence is TGTGCCAGCAGTGTGGGCTCTGAGGGCTACACCTTC. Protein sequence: CASSVGSEGYTF.

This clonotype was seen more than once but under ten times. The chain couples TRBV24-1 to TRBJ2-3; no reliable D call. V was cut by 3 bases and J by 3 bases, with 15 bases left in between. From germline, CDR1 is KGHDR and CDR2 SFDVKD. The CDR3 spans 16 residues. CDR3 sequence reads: CATSDPSPAQTDTQYF. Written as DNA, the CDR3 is TGTGCCACCAGTGATCCTTCCCCGGCACAAACAGATACGCAGTATTTT.

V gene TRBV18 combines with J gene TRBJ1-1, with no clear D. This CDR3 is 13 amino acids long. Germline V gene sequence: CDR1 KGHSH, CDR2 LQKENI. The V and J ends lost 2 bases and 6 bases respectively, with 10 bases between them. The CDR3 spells CASSPGQASEAFF. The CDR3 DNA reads TGTGCCAGCTCACCAGGGCAGGCGTCTGAAGCTTTCTTT.

CDR3 sequence: CASGYNEQFF. Written as DNA, the CDR3 is TGTGCCAGCGGATACAATGAGCAGTTCTTC. The chain links TRBV12-3 or TRBV12-4 to TRBJ2-1; unclear D gene. V was shortened by 8 bases and J by 4 bases, with 3 bases between the two germline ends. CDR3 length: 10 amino acids.